This TCR beta chain was obtained from a study of cytotoxic CD8 clonotypes in ibrutinib-treated CLL. Overall study context: Among the patients, 10 to 11 presented as relapsed/refractory and roughly 14 as treatment-naive; some 17 showed unmutated IGHV. The average sample held around 280,000 productive templates and tens of thousands of productive rearrangements.

Study observations and caveats: At baseline, clonality was higher than in age-matched healthy donors and correlated with CD8+ counts. Few clonotypes were public, and these shrank or held steady under treatment.

Generated by immunoSEQ multiplex PCR, the TCRdb table keeps only in-frame clones and is missing some. This table holds approximately 100,000 clones, 58% found once. Concerning this clone itself: The antigen remains unidentified.

This CDR3 has 13 amino acids. Trimming stripped 5 bases from V and 7 bases from J, with 12 bases between. Germline V lookup: CDR1 SGHTA, CDR2 FQGTGA. The receptor was isolated from a human donor with chronic lymphocytic leukemia. Sequences were derived from PBMCs, sampled after 24 months of ibrutinib treatment. The chain uses TRBV7-3 and TRBJ1-5; tentative D call: TRBD1 (5 bases). The CDR3 sequence: CASSAQVGQPQHF. CDR3 nucleotide sequence: TGTGCCAGCAGCGCACAGGTGGGACAGCCCCAGCATTTT.